This T cell receptor beta chain was documented in a study of blood T cells in healthy people across ages (dated by TCRdb to 2015 to 2017). For context, the study as a whole: Template switching captured roughly one uniquely barcoded TCR beta cDNA molecule per two T cells in model experiments. The study measured age-related changes in TCR beta repertoire diversity using deep sequencing normalized with unique cDNA molecular identifiers. The donors were divided into four age groups: young (average about 15 years), middle-aged (under 40), aged (about 62) and long-lived (roughly 82). To avoid experimental bias, donors of different ages were randomly spread across the sequencing lanes. For two donors (one aged 18 to 30 and one aged 80 or older), the study analyzed two additional independent replicas of 1 million unique cDNA reads from the same blood draw. Broader findings and caveats from the paper: Compared with the aged group, the long-lived group had more naive CD4+ T cells, fewer expanded clones and increased TCR diversity, a pattern suggesting age selection. There was a strong correlation between observed TCR beta diversity and the percentage of naive T cells measured by flow cytometry. Donor CMV infection status was unknown, potentially confounding age-related changes in expanded clonotypes. Since profiling was done on bulk unsorted PBMCs, naive and antigen-experienced compartments could not be conclusively compared. As age increased, observed TCR beta diversity per million T cells dropped in a roughly linear way, and a significant reduction was already evident by age 40. Estimates of total diversity based on one million sequenced T cells were considered lower bounds and underestimates.

The library came from 5' RACE. Sequencing used an Illumina HiSeq 2500. A second roughly 7 to 12 cycle PCR used a sample-barcoded 5' primer and a J-beta primer mix. Each TCR beta cDNA molecule received a unique molecular identifier from a template-switch 5' adaptor carrying 12 random nucleotides. Each sample yielded at least 3 million CDR3-containing paired-end reads. The Mint cDNA synthesis kit, primed by a TRBC-specific oligonucleotide, was used to synthesize first-strand cDNA from all RNA. After uracil-DNA glycosylase treatment, a first 18-cycle PCR used universal primers M1SS and BC2_uni_R on all cDNA. In the paper's pipeline: Each sample was normalized by randomly selecting 1 million high-quality reads, each carrying a distinct molecular identifier. Instead of being binned into consensus sequences, reads that shared molecular identifiers were thrown out. MiTCR, set to a Q25 quality threshold and the strictest error-elimination algorithm, was used for CDR3 identification, clonotype clustering and error correction. A nonparametric unseen species model with Euler transformation was used to estimate a lower bound on total TCR beta diversity. TCRdb itself trimmed the public reads at Q25 with fastp, ran MiXCR and retained productive beta chains. CDR3 protein duplicates are merged, each entry listing the most common genes and DNA. TCRdb, not the authors, supplied the V and J calls. Here the sample has about 670,000 distinct CDR3 sequences; over 40% occur a single time. The leading ten clones occupy roughly 30% of the sample.

The roughly 42 donors, aged about 6 to 95 years, were systemically healthy Caucasian individuals from Russia. Each donor gave about 10 milliliters of peripheral blood, drawn into EDTA-treated Vacutainer tubes. Ficoll-Paque density-gradient centrifugation was used to isolate PBMCs, with at least 7 million obtained per sample. Total RNA, at least 6 micrograms per sample, was extracted from PBMCs with Trizol reagent. For every donor, flow cytometry on a PBMC aliquot measured the percentage of naive CD45RAhigh/CD27high T cells. In this sample, this clonotype turned up a few times. Which antigen it targets is not known. Per-base qualities were not stored, and no clone one base away is much larger. The sequence was collected from a man older than 75 in good health. Sequenced material: blood.

The nucleotides are TGCAGCGTTGGGTCGAGCAATCAGCCCCAGCATTTT. Translated, it gives CSVGSSNQPQHF. This chain joins TRBV29-1 to TRBJ1-5, with the D gene too uncertain to name. V gives up 4 bases and J gives up 1 base, and the segment between their germline ends measures 5 bases. In the germline V gene, CDR1 corresponds to SQVTM and CDR2 to ANQGSEA. Taken from cysteine to phenylalanine, the CDR3 has 12 residues. Only the CDR3 portion is preserved as DNA: 36 bases, with reading frame beginning at the first base.